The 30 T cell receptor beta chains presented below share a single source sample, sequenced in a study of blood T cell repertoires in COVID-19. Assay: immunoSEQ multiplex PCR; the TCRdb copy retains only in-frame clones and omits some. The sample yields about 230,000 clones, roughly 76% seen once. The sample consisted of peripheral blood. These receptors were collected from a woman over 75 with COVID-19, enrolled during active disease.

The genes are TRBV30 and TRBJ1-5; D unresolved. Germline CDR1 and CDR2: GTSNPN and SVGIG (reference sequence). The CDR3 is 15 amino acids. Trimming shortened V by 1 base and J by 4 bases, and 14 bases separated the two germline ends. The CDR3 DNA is TGTGCCTGGAGTGGAACCGGCGGCCAGAATCAGCCCCAGCATTTT. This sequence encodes CAWSGTGGQNQPQHF.

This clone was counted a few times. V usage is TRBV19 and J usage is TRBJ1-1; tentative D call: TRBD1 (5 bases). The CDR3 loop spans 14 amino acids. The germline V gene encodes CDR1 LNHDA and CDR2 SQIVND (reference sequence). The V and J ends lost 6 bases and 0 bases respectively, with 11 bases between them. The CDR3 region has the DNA TGTGCCAGTAGGCACAGGTTCATGAACACTGAAGCTTTCTTT. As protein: CASRHRFMNTEAFF.

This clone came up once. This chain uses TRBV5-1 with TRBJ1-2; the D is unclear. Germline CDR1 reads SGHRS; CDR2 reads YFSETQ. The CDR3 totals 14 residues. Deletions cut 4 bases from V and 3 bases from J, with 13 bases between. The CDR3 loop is CASSTTSSDYGYTF. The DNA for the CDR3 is TGCGCCAGCAGCACGACAAGTTCCGACTATGGCTACACCTTC.

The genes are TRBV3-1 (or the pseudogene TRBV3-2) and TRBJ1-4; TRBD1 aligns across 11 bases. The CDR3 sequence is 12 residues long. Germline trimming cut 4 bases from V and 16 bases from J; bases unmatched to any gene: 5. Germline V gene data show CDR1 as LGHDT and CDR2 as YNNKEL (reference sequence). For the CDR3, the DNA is TGTGCCAGCAGCCCCGGACAGGGGGCCCCGTTTTTT. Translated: CASSPGQGAPFF.

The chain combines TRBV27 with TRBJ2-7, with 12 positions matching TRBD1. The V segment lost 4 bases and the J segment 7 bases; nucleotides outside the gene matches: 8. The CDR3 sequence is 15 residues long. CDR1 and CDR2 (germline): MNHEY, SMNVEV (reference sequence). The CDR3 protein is CASSSTGTGGREQYF. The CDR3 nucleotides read TGTGCCAGCAGTTCCACCGGGACAGGGGGCCGTGAGCAGTACTTC.

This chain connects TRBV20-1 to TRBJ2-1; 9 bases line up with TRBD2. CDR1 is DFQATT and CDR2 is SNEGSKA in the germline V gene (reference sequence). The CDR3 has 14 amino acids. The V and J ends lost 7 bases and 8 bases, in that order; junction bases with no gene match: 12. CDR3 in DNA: TGCAGTGGTAGTGGCGGGAGGGCCAGTGATGAGCAGTTCTTC. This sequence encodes CSGSGGRASDEQFF.

The CDR3 loop reads CASTEGTGNTIYF. DNA for the CDR3: TGTGCCAGCACCGAGGGTACCGGAAACACCATATATTTT. The V call is TRBV28, the J call TRBJ1-3, with D hard to call. Trimming pared 7 bases from V and 4 bases from J, leaving 11 bases between. The CDR3 length is 13 residues. Germline assignment: CDR1 MDHEN and CDR2 SYDVKM.

This CDR3 reads CASIGQLNTEAFF. For the CDR3, the DNA is TGTGCCAGCATCGGACAGTTGAACACTGAAGCTTTCTTT. The chain uses TRBV28 and TRBJ1-1, with a tentative D call TRBD1 (6 bases). CDR1 MDHEN and CDR2 SYDVKM come from the germline V gene. This CDR3 spans 13 amino acids. Trimming left V 7 bases short and J 0 bases short, with 9 bases between.

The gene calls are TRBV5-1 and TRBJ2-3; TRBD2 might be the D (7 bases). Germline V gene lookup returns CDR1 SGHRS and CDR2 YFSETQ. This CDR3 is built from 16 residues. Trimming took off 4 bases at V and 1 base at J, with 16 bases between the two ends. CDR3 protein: CASSPKGGAGTDTQYF. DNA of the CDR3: TGCGCCAGCAGCCCCAAGGGGGGGGCCGGCACAGATACGCAGTATTTT.

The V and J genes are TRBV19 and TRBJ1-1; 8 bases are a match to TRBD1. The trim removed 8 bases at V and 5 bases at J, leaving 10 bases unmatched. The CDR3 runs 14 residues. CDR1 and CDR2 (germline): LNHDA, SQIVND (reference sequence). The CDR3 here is CASFHRGSPTEAFF. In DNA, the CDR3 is TGTGCCAGTTTCCACAGGGGGAGTCCTACTGAAGCTTTCTTT.

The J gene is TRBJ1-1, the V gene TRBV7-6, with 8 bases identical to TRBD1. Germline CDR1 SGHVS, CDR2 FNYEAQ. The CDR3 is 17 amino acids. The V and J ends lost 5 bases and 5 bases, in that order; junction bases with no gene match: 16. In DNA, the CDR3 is TGTGCCAGCAGCCCGGACCCCCCTGGACAGGGAGTGACTGAAGCTTTCTTT. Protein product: CASSPDPPGQGVTEAFF.

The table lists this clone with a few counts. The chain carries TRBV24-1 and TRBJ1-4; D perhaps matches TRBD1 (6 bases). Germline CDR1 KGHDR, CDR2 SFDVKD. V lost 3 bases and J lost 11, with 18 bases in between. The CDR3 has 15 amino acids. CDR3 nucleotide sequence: TGTGCCACCAGTGATGCCGGGACATTCCCTGAGAAACTGTTTTTT. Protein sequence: CATSDAGTFPEKLFF.

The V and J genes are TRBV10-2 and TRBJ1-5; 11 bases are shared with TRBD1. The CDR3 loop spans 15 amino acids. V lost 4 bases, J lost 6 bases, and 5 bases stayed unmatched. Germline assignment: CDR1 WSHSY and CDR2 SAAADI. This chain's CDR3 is CASSGGGTGGQPQHF. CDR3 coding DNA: TGCGCCAGCAGTGGTGGCGGGACAGGGGGTCAGCCCCAGCATTTT.

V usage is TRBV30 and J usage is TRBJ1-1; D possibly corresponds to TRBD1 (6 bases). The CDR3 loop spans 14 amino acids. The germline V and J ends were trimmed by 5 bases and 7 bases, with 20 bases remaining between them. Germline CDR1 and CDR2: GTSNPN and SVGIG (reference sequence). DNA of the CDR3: TGTGCCTGGGGACCCGGGACAAGAAGATTTGAAGCTTTCTTT. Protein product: CAWGPGTRRFEAFF.

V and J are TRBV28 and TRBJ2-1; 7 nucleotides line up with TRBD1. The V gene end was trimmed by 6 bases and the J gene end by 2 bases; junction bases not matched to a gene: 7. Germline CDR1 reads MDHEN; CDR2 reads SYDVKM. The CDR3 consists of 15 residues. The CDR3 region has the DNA TGTGCCAGCAGCTTAACAGGGGTAACCTACAATGAGCAGTTCTTC. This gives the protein CASSLTGVTYNEQFF.

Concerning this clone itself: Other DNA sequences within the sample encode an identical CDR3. CDR3: CASSRTGKDGYTF. In DNA form, the CDR3 reads TGTGCCAGCAGCAGGACAGGGAAGGATGGCTACACCTTC. This rearrangement joins TRBV7-3 to TRBJ1-2; TRBD1 agrees at 8 bases. With 5 bases clipped from V and 6 bases from J, the junction kept 5 bases outside the gene matches. The germline V gene encodes CDR1 SGHTA and CDR2 FQGTGA. This CDR3 contains 13 residues. The whole variable domain, filled in from reference TRBV7-3 and TRBJ1-2, reads GAGVSQTPSNKVTEKGKYVELRCDPISGHTALYWYRQSLGQGPEFLIYFQGTGAADDSGLPNDRFFAVRPEGSVSTLKIQRTERGDSAVYLCASSRTGKDGYTFGSGTRLTVV.

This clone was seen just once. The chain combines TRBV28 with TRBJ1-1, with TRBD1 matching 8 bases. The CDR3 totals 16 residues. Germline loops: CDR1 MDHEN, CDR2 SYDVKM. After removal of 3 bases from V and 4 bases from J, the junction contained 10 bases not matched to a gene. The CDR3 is CASSFRRTGWGTEAFF. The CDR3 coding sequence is TGTGCCAGCAGTTTCCGCCGGACAGGGTGGGGCACTGAAGCTTTCTTT. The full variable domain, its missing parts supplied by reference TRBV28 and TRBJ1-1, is DVKVTQSSRYLVKRTGEKVFLECVQDMDHENMFWYRQDPGLGLRLIYFSYDVKMKEKGDIPEGYSVSREKKERFSLILESASTNQTSMYLCASSFRRTGWGTEAFFGQGTRLTVV.

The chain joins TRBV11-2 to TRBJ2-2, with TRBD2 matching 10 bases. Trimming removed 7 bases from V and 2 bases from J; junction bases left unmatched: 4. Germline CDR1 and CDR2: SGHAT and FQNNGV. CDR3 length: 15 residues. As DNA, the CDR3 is TGTGCCAGCACCTCACTAGCGGGAAACACCGGGGAGCTGTTTTTT. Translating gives CASTSLAGNTGELFF.

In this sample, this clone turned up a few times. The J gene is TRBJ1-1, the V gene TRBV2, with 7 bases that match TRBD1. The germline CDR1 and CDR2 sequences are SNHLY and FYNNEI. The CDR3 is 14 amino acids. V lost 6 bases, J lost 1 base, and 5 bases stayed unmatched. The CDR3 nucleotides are TGTGCCAGCAGCCTACAGGGGAGGAACACTGAAGCTTTCTTT. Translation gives CASSLQGRNTEAFF.

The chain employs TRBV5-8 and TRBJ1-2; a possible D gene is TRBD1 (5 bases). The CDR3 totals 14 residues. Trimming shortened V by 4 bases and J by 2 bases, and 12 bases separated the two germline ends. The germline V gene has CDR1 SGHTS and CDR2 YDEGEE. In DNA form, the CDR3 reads TGTGCCAGCAGCGCGATGAAGGGGAACTATGGCTACACCTTC. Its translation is CASSAMKGNYGYTF.

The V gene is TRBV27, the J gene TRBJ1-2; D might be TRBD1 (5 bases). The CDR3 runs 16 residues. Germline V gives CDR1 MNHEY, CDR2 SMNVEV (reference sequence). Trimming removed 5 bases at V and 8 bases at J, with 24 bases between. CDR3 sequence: CASSIRQDSLGRGYTF. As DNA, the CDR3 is TGTGCCAGCAGTATTCGCCAAGACAGCCTCGGGCGGGGCTACACCTTC.

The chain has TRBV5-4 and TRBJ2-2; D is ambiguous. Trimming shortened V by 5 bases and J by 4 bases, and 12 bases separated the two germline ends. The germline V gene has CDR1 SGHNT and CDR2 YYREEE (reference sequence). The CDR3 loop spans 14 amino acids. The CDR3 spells CASRVDSITGELFF. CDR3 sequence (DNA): TGTGCCAGCAGGGTTGACTCGATCACCGGGGAGCTGTTTTTT.

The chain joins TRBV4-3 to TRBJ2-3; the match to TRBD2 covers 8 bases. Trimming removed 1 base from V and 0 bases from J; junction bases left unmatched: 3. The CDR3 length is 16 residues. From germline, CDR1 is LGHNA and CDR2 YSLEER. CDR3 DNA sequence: TGCGCCAGCAGCCAAGGACTAGCGTCTAGCACAGATACGCAGTATTTT. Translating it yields CASSQGLASSTDTQYF.

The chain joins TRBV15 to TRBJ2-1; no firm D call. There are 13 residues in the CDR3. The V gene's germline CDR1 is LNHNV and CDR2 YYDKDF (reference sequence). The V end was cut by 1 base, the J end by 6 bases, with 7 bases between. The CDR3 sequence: CATSRGQTNEQFF. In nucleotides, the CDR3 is TGTGCCACCAGCAGAGGACAAACCAATGAGCAGTTCTTC.

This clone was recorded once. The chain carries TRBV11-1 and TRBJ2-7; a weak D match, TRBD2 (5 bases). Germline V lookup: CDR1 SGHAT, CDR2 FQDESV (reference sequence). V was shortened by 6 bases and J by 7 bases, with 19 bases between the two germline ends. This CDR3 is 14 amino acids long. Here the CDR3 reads CASSLGNGVLEQYF. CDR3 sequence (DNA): TGTGCCAGCAGTTTGGGAAACGGGGTGTTGGAGCAGTACTTC.

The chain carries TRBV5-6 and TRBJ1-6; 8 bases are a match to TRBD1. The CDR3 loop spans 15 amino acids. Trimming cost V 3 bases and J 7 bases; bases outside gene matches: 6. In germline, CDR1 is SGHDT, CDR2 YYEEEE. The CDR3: CASSYPTGVNSPLHF. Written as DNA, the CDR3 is TGTGCCAGCAGCTATCCGACAGGGGTAAATTCACCCCTCCACTTT.

The CDR3 spells CATSGWGRDTGELFF. In DNA form, the CDR3 reads TGTGCCACCAGTGGTTGGGGGAGGGACACCGGGGAGCTGTTTTTT. The gene calls are TRBV24-1 and TRBJ2-2; 7 nucleotides align to TRBD2. The trim removed 5 bases at V and 3 bases at J, leaving 5 bases unmatched. The CDR3 totals 15 residues. From germline, CDR1 is KGHDR and CDR2 SFDVKD.

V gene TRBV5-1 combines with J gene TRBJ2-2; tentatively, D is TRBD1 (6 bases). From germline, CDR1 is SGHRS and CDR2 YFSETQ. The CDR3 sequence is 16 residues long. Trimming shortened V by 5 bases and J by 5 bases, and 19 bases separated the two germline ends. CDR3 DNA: TGCGCCAGCAGGGGATCCGGGACATTATTTACCGGGGAGCTGTTTTTT. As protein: CASRGSGTLFTGELFF.

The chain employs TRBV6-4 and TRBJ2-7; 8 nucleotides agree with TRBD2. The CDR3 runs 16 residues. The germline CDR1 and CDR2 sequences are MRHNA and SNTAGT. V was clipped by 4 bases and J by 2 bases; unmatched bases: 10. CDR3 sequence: CASSAEGGRTPYEQYF. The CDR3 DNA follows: TGTGCCAGCAGTGCCGAAGGCGGGAGGACCCCCTACGAGCAGTACTTC.

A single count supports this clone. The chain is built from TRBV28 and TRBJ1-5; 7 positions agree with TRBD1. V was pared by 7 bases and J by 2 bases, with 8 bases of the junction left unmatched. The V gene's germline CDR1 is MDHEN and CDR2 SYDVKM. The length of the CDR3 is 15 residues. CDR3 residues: CASTPGGTGNQPQHF. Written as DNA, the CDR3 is TGTGCCAGCACTCCGGGCGGGACAGGCAATCAGCCCCAGCATTTT. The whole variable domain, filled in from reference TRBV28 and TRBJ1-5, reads DVKVTQSSRYLVKRTGEKVFLECVQDMDHENMFWYRQDPGLGLRLIYFSYDVKMKEKGDIPEGYSVSREKKERFSLILESASTNQTSMYLCASTPGGTGNQPQHFGDGTRLSIL.